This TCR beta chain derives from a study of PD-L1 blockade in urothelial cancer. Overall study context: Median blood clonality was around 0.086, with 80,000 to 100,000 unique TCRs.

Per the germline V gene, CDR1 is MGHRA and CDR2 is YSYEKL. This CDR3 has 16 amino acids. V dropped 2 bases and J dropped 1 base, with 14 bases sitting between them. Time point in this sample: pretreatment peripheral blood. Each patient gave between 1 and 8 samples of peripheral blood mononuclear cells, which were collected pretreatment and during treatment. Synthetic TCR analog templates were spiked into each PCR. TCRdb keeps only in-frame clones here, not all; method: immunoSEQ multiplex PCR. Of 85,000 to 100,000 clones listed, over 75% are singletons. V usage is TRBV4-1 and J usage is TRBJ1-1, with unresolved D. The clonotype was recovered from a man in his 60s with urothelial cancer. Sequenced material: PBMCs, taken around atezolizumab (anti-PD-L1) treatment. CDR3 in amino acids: CASSQFTGWRNTEAFF. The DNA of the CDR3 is TGCGCCAGCAGCCAATTTACGGGGTGGAGGAACACTGAAGCTTTCTTT.